This TCR beta chain was captured in a study of cytomegalovirus exposure and HLA in healthy donors (dated by TCRdb to 2016 to 2017). Describing the broader study: According to an earlier analysis of a few hundred of the donors, 150 million to 200 million T cells yielded approximately 120 million unique TCR beta sequences and 250 to 350 Gb of sequence data. About 300 gigabases of sequencing data and approximately 80 million unique TCR sequences were included in an early release covering about 620 HLA-typed donors. Of the roughly 400 genotyped donors, 65% to 90% were placed in the genetic ancestry cluster associated with self-reported Caucasian donors. The aim of the study was to test whether cataloging public T cell receptors could identify signatures of past pathogen exposure. The T cell repertoires of about 700 subjects were profiled by immunosequencing and related to cytomegalovirus serostatus. Besides the first cohort of about 730 subjects, a separate validation cohort made up of 120 different subjects was used. To predict cytomegalovirus infection status, the study brought together high-throughput TCR immunosequencing, statistical association of individual TCRs with disease status, and machine learning. To study patterns of TCR occurrence, a later analysis re-analyzed previously published TCR beta repertoires from more than 550 donors and added high-resolution HLA genotyping. In the later analysis, no new phenotypic data were used to find candidate immune exposures; instead, reliance was placed on TCR beta sequences and their occurrence across donors. To decide whether each TCR beta V gene segment behaved as functional or pseudogenic, an earlier analysis of some 580 of the donors relied on high-throughput TCR beta sequencing. Alongside the repertoire data, information on donor age, sex, ethnicity and CMV serostatus was compiled. A later genetic analysis took genome-wide SNP genotypes for about three fifths of the 666 donors and used that subset as a discovery cohort. Every repertoire in the discovery cohort had been generated on one and the same sequencing platform. HLA typing included class I and class II loci at four-digit resolution. The number of typed donors differed by locus: about 620-640 for A, B, C, DRB1 and DQB1; roughly 510 for DQA1; around 580 for DPA1; and approximately 450 for DPB1. Four or five DR-DQ haplotypes were handled as single units for association and clustering, since linkage in the cohort was strong. Among a few hundred genotyped donors of the cohort, an average of roughly 240,000 unique TCR beta nucleotide sequences were sequenced per donor, roughly 20% of them non-productive.

In total, just over 650 healthy bone marrow donors made up the cohort. At the time of sampling, every cohort member was nominally healthy, though immune exposures that went unrecorded were likely present. The donor tested CMV seropositive, placing the donor among the 289 seropositive members of the cohort. Each donor provided a peripheral blood sample, and peripheral blood mononuclear cells were used for TCR beta sequencing. Genomic DNA was extracted from the blood cell samples with the Qiagen DNeasy Blood Extraction Kit. In the case of this clone: Its antigen specificity is not known. Qualities for individual bases were not recorded, and no much larger clone is one base off.

Libraries came from the immunoSEQ multiplex PCR assay. A mixture of 60 forward primers for TCR Vbeta segments and 13 reverse primers for TCR Jbeta segments was used in the multiplex PCR. Amplification of the CDR3 region of rearranged TCR beta genes was performed with a multiplex PCR assay on genomic DNA. Amplified TCR beta libraries were sequenced as 87-base-pair reads on the Illumina HiSeq System. The authors processed their data as follows. In a later analysis, tens of millions of unique TCR beta chains were counted across the roughly 700 repertoires, and some 10 million of these chains were shared by at least two donors. A nearest-neighbor algorithm error-corrected the raw reads and collapsed the reads into unique sequences, merging closely related sequences to remove PCR and sequencing errors. Alignment of CDR3 sequences to IMGT reference sequences was used to assign V, D and J gene segments. For a sequence to be retained, at least a six-nucleotide match to both a V gene segment and a J gene segment was required. Rearrangements were called productive when the CDR3 lacked stop codons and stayed in frame with V and J; all others were non-productive. CDR3 was defined by IMGT convention, running from the second conserved V-encoded cysteine to the conserved J-encoded phenylalanine. The earlier analysis of about 530 of the donors excluded any sequence lacking an unambiguous match to a single V gene segment. An earlier analysis of fewer than 750 of the donors classified V segments as functional when productive rearrangements were above 56.7% and as segregating when the standard deviation between donors was above 5%. A statistical classification framework was built for diagnosing cytomegalovirus status from the catalog of TCR beta chain sequences. In a later analysis, V and J genes were assigned by comparing TCR nucleotide sequences against IMGT/GENE-DB human TR gene sequences. In a later analysis, CDR3 sequences and most-parsimonious VDJ recombination scenarios were assigned using the TCRdist pipeline. In a later analysis, each TCR beta chain was defined by its CDR3 amino acid sequence together with its V-gene family, and reads lacking a unique V-gene family were excluded. In a later analysis, 450 to 600 highly shared, low-generation-probability nucleotide sequences were removed to address suspected cross-contamination and a sequencing artifact. For each public chain, a later analysis derived a clonal expansion index from normalized ranks of inferred template counts within each repertoire. In a later analysis, generation probabilities were computed with a VDJ recombination model fitted to out-of-frame rearrangements, and the resulting probabilities were checked against IGoR. Hypergeometric tests were used in a later analysis to score TCR-TCR, TCR-HLA and TCR-CMV co-occurrence, with a repertoire-size bias correction applied to the TCR pairs. A later analysis estimated false discovery rates by permuting HLA or CMV assignments 20 times. In a later analysis, co-occurring TCRs were grouped using DBSCAN, and TCRdist sequence similarity was added for clustering within HLA-allele-positive subsets. For co-occurrence clustering, repertoires with fewer than 30,000 or more than 120,000 public chains were excluded, along with 5 or 6 repertoires with anomalous nucleotide sharing. In TCRdb, the immuneACCESS table is reduced to in-frame sequences with V and J assigned. These tables do not hold every clone; where another copy was compared, an unresolved V gene accounts for under half, and the others remain unexplained. V, J and clone size derive from that table, while D and trimming were established from the DNA sequence. This sample comprises 150,000 to 200,000 clones, approximately 80% of them detected only once. Clones ranked in the top ten supply under 8% of the sample.

Including the terminal cysteine and phenylalanine, the CDR3 comprises 13 residues. Only the CDR3 DNA is retained, 39 bases long and in frame from the first base. V is reduced by 5 bases and J by 0 bases, leaving a spacing of 9 bases between them. The germline V gene (reference sequence) provides CDR1 GTSNPN and CDR2 SVGIG. Study-wide conclusions, independent of this receptor: According to a later analysis, most CMV-associated TCR beta chains appeared to be HLA-restricted, and the HLA associations seemed to be driven largely by CMV exposure. An association between a missense DCLRE1C variant and V-gene and J-gene trimming of TCR beta chains was found in a later genetic analysis and replicated in an independent cohort. A later analysis found that TCR association rates varied across HLA loci, with DRB1 alleles showing the most associated TCRs and HLA-C alleles the fewest. In vitro tests confirmed that a few of the cytomegalovirus-associated TCR beta chains recognize cytomegalovirus antigens. An earlier analysis of 450 to 750 of the donors showed that most TCR beta V segments appeared in productive rearrangements either about 87% or about 30% of the time, which broadly matched IMGT annotations. Cytomegalovirus status was reported to be diagnosed by the classifier with high specificity and sensitivity in both the original and validation cohorts. Compared with equally common non-associated chains, HLA-associated TCR beta chains in a later analysis were more clonally expanded and had lower generation probabilities. According to a later analysis, parvovirus B19, influenza, CMV and Epstein-Barr virus appeared linked to several top co-occurrence clusters. Specific HLA alleles were associated with around 18,000 TCR beta sequences at a false discovery rate of 0.05 in a later analysis. A further reported finding was that TCR beta sequences accurately predicted the HLA-A and HLA-B alleles for most subjects in the first cohort. Correlated functional status among segregating V segments might reflect linkage disequilibrium, but an unknown experimental factor could not be ruled out. Roughly 17 rarely observed V segments, including chromosome 9 orphons, were excluded from the earlier analysis of almost 600 of the donors because counts were too low. Most TCR sequences were seen in very few donors, while some public TCRs were found in many individuals. When HLA alleles, especially DR and DQ, strongly co-occurred, TCR associations were difficult to assign to individual alleles. The presence/absence analyses assumed that sequencing depth was roughly uniform across donors, and that assumption may not be true. Some IMGT-functional V segments, including TRBV6-2 and TRBV6-3, could not be told apart with the 87-base-pair reads, so those segments were excluded. Because HLA typing was unavailable for some donors at each locus, only the typed subset was used in association tests. A group of highly shared sequence variants was considered likely to be a technical artifact of the sequencing pipeline. A later genetic analysis reported fewer N-insertions in productive TCRs among donors in an Asian-associated ancestry cluster than the roughly 700-donor mean. Immune exposure information for the cohort was limited to CMV serostatus. The authors suggested that the approach could potentially be generalized to other disease states and immunological phenotypes. In the study, about 150 TCR beta chains were listed as associated with cytomegalovirus. Only TCR beta chains were sequenced in this cohort, and the absence of alpha or paired-chain data limited detectable features.

Here the chain combines TRBV30 and TRBJ2-3; the D gene identity is not certain. This sequence was found in a man in his fifties or sixties in good health and CMV-seropositive. The sequenced sample was PBMCs. CDR3 sequence: CAWVGGSTDTQYF. The sequence in DNA is TGTGCCTGGGTTGGCGGTAGCACAGATACGCAGTATTTT.